Following are 9 T cell receptor beta chains from one sample sequenced in a study of cytomegalovirus exposure and HLA in healthy donors. The PCR made use of 60 Vbeta and 13 Jbeta primers. The repertoire was sequenced with immunoSEQ multiplex PCR; TCRdb's copy has only in-frame clones and lacks some. The table records 120,000 or so clones, approximately 80% of them present only once. Sample: PBMCs. The receptors were gathered from a man between 18 and 29 years old in good health and CMV-seronegative.

The CDR3: CASSLRLAGATDTQYF. In DNA form, the CDR3 reads TGTGCCAGCAGCCTCCGACTAGCTGGGGCCACAGATACGCAGTATTTT. The chain is built from TRBV11-1 and TRBJ2-3; TRBD2 matches at 7 bases. This CDR3 is built from 16 residues. The J segment lost 2 bases and the V segment lost 5 bases, leaving 10 bases of the junction unmatched. CDR1 is SGHAT, CDR2 FQDESV, per germline (reference sequence).

The table lists this clone with a count of one. The chain uses TRBV6-6 and TRBJ1-1; tentatively, D is TRBD1 (6 bases). This CDR3 region has 15 residues. Trimming shortened V by 2 bases and J by 2 bases, and 12 bases separated the two germline ends. Germline CDR1 reads MNHNY; CDR2 reads SVGAGI (reference sequence). The CDR3 nucleotides read TGTGCCAGCAGTTACGCCCGGGACACAAACACTGAAGCTTTCTTT. This encodes CASSYARDTNTEAFF.

The chain recombines TRBV6-5 with TRBJ1-4; 8 bases map to TRBD1. Looked up from germline, CDR1 is MNHEY and CDR2 is SVGAGI. V shed 5 bases and J 7 bases; nucleotides not matched to a gene: 9. The CDR3 runs 15 residues. In DNA form, the CDR3 reads TGTGCCAGCAGTCCGTTGGACAGGGAAGGTGAAAAACTGTTTTTT. This encodes CASSPLDREGEKLFF.

This clone appeared a single time. The gene calls are TRBV6-5 and TRBJ1-3, with D tentatively TRBD1 (6 bases). Trimming left V 6 bases short and J 0 bases short, with 12 bases between. This CDR3 spans 15 amino acids. Germline values: CDR1 MNHEY, CDR2 SVGAGI. In DNA, the CDR3 is TGTGCCAGCAGACAAACAGGGAGCTCTGGAAACACCATATATTTT. Encoded protein: CASRQTGSSGNTIYF.

The chain carries TRBV7-2 and TRBJ2-5, with D perhaps TRBD2 (5 bases). V was clipped by 6 bases and J by 0 bases, with 14 bases between them. The CDR3 extends over 15 amino acids. Germline V gene sequence: CDR1 SGHTA, CDR2 FQGNSA. The chain's CDR3 is CASSNRRADQETQYF. The CDR3 DNA sequence: TGTGCCAGCAGTAACCGGCGGGCAGACCAAGAGACCCAGTACTTC.

This rearrangement joins TRBV14 to TRBJ2-2; no clear D. V lost 2 bases and J 0 bases, leaving 7 bases between the germline ends. From germline, CDR1 is SGHDN and CDR2 FVKESK. This CDR3 is 15 amino acids long. CDR3 coding DNA: TGTGCCAGCAGCCAAATCGGTTCGAACACCGGGGAGCTGTTTTTT. It yields the protein CASSQIGSNTGELFF.

V and J are TRBV6-5 and TRBJ1-1; 7 nucleotides match TRBD1. J gave up 0 bases and V 7 bases, and 8 bases lay outside the gene matches. Germline CDR1 reads MNHEY; CDR2 reads SVGAGI. There are 15 residues in the CDR3. The CDR3, as DNA: TGTGCCAGCACCCCGGGGGACAGCCTGAACACTGAAGCTTTCTTT. Protein product: CASTPGDSLNTEAFF.

The V gene is TRBV6-6, the J gene TRBJ1-3; TRBD1 is a possible D gene (6 bases). V shed 5 bases and J shed 0 bases, with 11 bases lying between them. The germline CDR1 and CDR2 sequences are MNHNY and SVGAGI (reference sequence). The CDR3 runs to 15 residues. The CDR3 protein is CASSKDSNSGNTIYF. The DNA for the CDR3 is TGTGCCAGCAGTAAGGACAGCAACTCTGGAAACACCATATATTTT.

The genes are TRBV19 and TRBJ1-2; D unresolved. The CDR3 contains 12 residues. The germline V gene encodes CDR1 LNHDA and CDR2 SQIVND (reference sequence). V lost 3 bases to trimming and J lost 8 bases, with 10 bases between them. CDR3: CASSILARGYTF. In DNA form, the CDR3 reads TGTGCCAGTAGTATCCTGGCGCGGGGCTACACCTTC.